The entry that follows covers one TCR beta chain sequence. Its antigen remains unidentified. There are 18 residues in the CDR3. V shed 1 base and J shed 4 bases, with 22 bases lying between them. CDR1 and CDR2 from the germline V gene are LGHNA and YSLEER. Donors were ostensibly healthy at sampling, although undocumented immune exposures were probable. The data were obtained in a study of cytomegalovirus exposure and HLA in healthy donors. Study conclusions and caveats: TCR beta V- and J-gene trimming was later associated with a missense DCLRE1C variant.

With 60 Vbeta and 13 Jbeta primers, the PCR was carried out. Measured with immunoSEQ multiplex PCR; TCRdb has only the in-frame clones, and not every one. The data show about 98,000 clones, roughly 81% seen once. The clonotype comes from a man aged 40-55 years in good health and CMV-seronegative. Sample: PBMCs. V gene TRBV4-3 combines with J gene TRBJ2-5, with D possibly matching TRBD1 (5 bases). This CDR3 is CASSQGDFGRGRRETQYF. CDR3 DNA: TGCGCCAGCAGCCAAGGAGATTTTGGTAGGGGTCGGCGAGAGACCCAGTACTTC.